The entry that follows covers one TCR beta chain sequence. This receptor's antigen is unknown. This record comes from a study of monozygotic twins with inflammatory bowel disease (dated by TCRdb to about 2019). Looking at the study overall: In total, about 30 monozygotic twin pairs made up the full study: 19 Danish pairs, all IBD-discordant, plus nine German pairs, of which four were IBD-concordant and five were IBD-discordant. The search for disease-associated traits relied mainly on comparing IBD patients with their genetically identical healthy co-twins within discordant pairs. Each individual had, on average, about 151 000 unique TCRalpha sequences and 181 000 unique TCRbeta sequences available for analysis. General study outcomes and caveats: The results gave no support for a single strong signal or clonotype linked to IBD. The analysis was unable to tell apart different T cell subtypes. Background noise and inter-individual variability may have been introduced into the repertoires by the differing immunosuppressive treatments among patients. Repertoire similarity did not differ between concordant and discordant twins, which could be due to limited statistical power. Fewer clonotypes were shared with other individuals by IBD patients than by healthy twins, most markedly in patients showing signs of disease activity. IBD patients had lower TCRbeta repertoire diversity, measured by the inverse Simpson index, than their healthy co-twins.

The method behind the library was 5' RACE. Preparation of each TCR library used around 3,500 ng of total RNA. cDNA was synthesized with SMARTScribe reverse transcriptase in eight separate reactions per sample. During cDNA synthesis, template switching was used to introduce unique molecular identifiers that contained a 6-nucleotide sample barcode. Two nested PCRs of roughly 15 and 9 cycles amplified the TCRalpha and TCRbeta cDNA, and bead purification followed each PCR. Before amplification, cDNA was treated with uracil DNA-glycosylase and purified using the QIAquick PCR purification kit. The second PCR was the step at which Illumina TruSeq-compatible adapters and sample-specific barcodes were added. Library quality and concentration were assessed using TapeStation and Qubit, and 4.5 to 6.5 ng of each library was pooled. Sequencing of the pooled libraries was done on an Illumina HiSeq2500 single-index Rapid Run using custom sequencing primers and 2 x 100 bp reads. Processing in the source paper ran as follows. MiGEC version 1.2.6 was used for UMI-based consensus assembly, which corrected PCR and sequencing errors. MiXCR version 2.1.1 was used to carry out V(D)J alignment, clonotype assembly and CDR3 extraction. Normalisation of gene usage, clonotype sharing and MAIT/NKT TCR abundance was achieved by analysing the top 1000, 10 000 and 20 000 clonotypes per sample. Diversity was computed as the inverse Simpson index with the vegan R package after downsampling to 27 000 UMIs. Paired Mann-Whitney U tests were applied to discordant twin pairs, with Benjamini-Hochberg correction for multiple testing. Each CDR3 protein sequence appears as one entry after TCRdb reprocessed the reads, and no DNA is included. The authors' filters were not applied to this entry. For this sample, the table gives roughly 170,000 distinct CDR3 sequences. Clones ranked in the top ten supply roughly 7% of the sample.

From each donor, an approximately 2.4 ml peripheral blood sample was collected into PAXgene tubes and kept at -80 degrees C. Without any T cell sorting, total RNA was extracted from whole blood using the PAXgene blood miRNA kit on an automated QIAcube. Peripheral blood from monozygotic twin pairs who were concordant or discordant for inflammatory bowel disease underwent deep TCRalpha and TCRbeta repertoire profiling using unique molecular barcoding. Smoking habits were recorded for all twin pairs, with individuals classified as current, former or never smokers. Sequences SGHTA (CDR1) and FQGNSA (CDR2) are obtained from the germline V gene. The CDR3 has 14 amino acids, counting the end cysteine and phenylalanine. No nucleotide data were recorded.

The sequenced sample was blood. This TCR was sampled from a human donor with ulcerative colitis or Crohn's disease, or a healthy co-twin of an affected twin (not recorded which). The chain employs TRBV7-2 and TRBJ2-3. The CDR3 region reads CASSLAPSSDTQYF.